This TCR beta chain was identified in a study of T cells in Graves' hyperthyroidism and ophthalmopathy. RNA transcripts provided the source from which TCR beta CDR3 regions were amplified. First-round RT-PCR with HTBI primers amplified the TCR CDR3 region. In TCRdb, the multiplex PCR reads were re-called with MiXCR into one record per CDR3 protein. The sample shows 700,000 to 950,000 distinct CDR3 sequences, about 35% of them seen only once. Germline CDR1 and CDR2: ENHRY and SYGVKD. Trimming removed 0 bases from V and 3 bases from J, with 11 bases in between. The CDR3 covers 15 residues. The chain links TRBV10-3 to TRBJ1-1; D is perhaps TRBD1 (5 bases). This sequence was found in a woman in her thirties or forties with Graves' hyperthyroidism. Sequencing was done on a sample of blood. The CDR3 spells CAISESRVRDTEAFF. The CDR3 DNA reads TGTGCCATCAGTGAGTCCAGGGTCAGAGACACTGAAGCTTTCTTT.